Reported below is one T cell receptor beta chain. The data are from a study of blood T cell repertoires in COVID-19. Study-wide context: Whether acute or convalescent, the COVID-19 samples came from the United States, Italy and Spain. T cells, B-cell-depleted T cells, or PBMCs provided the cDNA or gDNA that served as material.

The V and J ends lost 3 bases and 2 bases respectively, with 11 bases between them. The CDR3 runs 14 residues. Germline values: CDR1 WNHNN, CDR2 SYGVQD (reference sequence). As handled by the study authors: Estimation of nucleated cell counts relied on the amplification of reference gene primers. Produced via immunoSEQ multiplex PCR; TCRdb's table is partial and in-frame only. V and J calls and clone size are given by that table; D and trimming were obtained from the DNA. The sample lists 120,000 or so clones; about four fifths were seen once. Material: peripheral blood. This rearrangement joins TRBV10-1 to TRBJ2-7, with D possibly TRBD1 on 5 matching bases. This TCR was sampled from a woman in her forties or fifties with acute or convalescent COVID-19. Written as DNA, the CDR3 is TGCGCCAGCAGTGACCCGCTGACAGCCTACGAGCAGTACTTC. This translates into CASSDPLTAYEQYF.